Sequencing of this T cell receptor beta chain was carried out in a study of cytomegalovirus exposure and HLA in healthy donors. Trimming took 0 bases from V and 3 from J, leaving 13 bases between them. The CDR3 has 15 residues. The V gene's germline CDR1 is SGDLS and CDR2 YYNGEE. PCR used 60 Vbeta primers and 13 Jbeta primers. This table comes from immunoSEQ multiplex PCR, and its TCRdb copy is limited to in-frame clones, with some not included. In the table there are about 160,000 clones, around 80% of which are singletons. The sequence was collected from a girl aged 5-17 years in good health and CMV-seropositive. Sequencing used PBMCs. The V gene is TRBV9, the J gene TRBJ2-7, with a tentative D call TRBD2 (6 bases). In nucleotides, the CDR3 is TGTGCCAGCAGCGTAGGGGCGGGAAGGGGCTACGAGCAGTACTTC. This encodes CASSVGAGRGYEQYF.